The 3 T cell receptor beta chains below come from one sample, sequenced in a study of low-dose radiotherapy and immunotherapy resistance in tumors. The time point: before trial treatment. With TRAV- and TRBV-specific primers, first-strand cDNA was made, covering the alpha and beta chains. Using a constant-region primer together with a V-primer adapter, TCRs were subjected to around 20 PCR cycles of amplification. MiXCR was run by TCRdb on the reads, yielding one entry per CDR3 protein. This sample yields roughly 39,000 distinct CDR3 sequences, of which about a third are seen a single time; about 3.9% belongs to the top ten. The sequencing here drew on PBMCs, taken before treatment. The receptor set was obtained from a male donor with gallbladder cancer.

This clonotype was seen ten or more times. CDR3 nucleotides: TGTGCCAGCAGCTTATTATCGGTCTACAATGAGCAGTTCTTC. Protein sequence: CASSLLSVYNEQFF. This chain connects TRBV11-2 to TRBJ2-1; no reliable D call. Per germline, CDR1 SGHAT and CDR2 FQNNGV. With 2 bases removed from V and 3 bases from J, the gap between germline ends came to 8 bases. This CDR3 region has 14 residues.

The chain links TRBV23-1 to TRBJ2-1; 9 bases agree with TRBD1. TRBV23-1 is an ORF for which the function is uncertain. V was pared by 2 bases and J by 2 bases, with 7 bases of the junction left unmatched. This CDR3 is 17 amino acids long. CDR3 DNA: TGCGCCAGCAGTCAAAGGACAGGGGTGGGGCCCTACAATGAGCAGTTCTTC. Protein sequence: CASSQRTGVGPYNEQFF.

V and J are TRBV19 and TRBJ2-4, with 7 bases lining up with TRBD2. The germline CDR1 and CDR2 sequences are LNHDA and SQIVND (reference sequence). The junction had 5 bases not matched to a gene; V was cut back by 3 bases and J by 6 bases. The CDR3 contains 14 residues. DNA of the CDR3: TGTGCCAGTAGTATCACGGGAGGTGGAAACATTCAGTACTTC. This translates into CASSITGGGNIQYF.